This TCR beta chain originates from a study of radiation and T cells in renal cell carcinoma. Here immunoSEQ multiplex PCR was the method, and the copy in TCRdb shows in-frame clones only, minus some. The table lists 150,000 to 200,000 clones, about 88% of them singletons. Germline CDR1 is MNHNY and CDR2 is SVGAGI (reference sequence). The CDR3 covers 16 residues. J lost 4 bases, V lost 6 bases, and 10 bases had no gene match. Time point described: blood 4 weeks post-SBRT, at nephrectomy. Stated treatment: 15 Gy SBRT to primary tumor, nephrectomy 4 weeks later. The rearrangement uses TRBV6-6 and TRBJ1-1; 11 bases are a match to TRBD1. This material consisted of blood, taken from a patient whose treatment included radiotherapy and nephrectomy. The clonotype was recovered from a woman aged 50 to 65 with renal cell carcinoma. The CDR3 protein is CASSYYKGQGGTEAFF. In DNA, the CDR3 is TGTGCCAGCAGCTATTACAAGGGACAGGGGGGCACTGAAGCTTTCTTT.